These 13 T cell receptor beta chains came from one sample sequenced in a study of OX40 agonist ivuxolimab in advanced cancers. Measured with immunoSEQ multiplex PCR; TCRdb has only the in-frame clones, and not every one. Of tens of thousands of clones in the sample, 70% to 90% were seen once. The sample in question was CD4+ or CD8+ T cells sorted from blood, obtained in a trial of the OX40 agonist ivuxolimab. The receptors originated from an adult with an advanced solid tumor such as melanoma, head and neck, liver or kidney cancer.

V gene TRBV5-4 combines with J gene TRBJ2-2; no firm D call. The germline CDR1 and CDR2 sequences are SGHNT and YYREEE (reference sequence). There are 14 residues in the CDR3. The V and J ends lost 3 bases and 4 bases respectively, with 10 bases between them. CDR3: CASSSKGTTGELFF. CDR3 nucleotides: TGTGCCAGCAGCTCGAAGGGAACCACCGGGGAGCTGTTTTTT.

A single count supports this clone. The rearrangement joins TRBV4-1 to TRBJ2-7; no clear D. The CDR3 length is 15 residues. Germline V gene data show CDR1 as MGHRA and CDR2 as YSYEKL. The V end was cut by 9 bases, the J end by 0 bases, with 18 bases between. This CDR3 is CASNSRRGSSYEQYF. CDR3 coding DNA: TGCGCCAGTAACTCAAGAAGAGGCAGCTCCTACGAGCAGTACTTC.

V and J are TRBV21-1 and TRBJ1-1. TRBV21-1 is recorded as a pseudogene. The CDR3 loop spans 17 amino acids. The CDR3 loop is CASSKLRWRSADTEAFF. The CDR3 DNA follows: TGTGCCAGCAGCAAACTTAGATGGAGGAGTGCGGACACTGAAGCTTTCTTT.

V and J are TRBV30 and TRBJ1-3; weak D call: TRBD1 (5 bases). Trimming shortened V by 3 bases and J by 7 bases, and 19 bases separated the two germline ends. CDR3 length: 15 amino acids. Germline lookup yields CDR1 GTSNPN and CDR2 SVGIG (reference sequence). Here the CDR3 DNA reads TGTGCCTGGAGGGGCCCGACAGCAGTTAGGAACACCATATATTTT. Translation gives CAWRGPTAVRNTIYF.

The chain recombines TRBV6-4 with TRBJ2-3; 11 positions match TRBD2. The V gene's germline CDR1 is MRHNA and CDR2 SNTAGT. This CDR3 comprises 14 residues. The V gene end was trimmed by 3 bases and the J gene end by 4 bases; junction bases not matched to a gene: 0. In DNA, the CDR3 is TGTGCCAGCAGTGAGGGACTAGCGGCAGATACGCAGTATTTT. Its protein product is CASSEGLAADTQYF.

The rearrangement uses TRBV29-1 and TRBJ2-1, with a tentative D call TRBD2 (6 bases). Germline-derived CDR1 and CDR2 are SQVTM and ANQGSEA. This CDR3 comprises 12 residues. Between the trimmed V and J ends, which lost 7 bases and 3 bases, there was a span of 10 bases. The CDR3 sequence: CSGRGYYNEQFF. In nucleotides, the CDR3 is TGCAGCGGACGGGGGTACTACAATGAGCAGTTCTTC.

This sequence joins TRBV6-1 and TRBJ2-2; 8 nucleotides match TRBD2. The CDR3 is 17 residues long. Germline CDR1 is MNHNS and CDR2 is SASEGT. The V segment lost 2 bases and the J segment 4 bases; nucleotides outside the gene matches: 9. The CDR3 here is CASSERTSGLGTGELFF. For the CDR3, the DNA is TGTGCCAGCAGTGAACGAACTAGCGGATTAGGCACCGGGGAGCTGTTTTTT.

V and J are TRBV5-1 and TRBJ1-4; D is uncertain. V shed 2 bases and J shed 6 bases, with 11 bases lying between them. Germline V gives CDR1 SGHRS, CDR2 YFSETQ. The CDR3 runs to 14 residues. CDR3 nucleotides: TGCGCCAGCAGCTTAGGTGAGAACGATGAAAAACTGTTTTTT. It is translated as CASSLGENDEKLFF.

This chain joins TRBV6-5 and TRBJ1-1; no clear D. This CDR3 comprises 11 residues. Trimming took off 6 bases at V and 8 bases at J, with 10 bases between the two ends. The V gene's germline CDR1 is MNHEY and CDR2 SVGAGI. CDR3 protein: CASRTGFEAFF. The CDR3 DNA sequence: TGTGCCAGCAGAACGGGGTTCGAAGCTTTCTTT.

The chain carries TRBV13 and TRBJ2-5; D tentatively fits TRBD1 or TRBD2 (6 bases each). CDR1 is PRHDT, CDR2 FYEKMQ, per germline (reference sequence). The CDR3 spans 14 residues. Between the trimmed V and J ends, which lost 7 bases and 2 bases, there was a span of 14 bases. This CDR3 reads CASTLWRGQETQYF. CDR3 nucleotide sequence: TGTGCCAGCACCCTGTGGAGGGGGCAAGAGACCCAGTACTTC.

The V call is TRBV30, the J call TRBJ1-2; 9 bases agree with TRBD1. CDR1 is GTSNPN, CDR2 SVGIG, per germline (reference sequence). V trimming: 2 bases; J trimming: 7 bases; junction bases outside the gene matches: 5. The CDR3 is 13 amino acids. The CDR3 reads CAWSTGTGSGYTF. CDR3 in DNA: TGTGCCTGGAGTACCGGGACAGGGAGTGGCTACACCTTC.

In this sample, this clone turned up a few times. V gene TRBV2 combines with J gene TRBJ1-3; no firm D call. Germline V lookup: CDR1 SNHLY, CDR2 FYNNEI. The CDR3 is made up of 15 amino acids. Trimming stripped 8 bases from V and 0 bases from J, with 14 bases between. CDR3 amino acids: CASARAPNSGNTIYF. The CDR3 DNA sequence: TGTGCCAGCGCTCGCGCGCCGAACTCTGGAAACACCATATATTTT.

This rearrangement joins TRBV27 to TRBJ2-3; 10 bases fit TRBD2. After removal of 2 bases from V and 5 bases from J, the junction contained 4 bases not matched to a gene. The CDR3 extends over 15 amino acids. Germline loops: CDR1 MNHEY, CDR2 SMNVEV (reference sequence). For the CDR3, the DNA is TGTGCCAGCAGTTTAAGCGGGGGGGCCGGAGATACGCAGTATTTT. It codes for CASSLSGGAGDTQYF.